These 22 T cell receptor beta chains originate from one sample sequenced in a study of OX40 agonist ivuxolimab in advanced cancers. TCRdb keeps only in-frame clones here, not all; method: immunoSEQ multiplex PCR. Here the sample spans 55,000 to 70,000 clones, around four fifths being singletons. Specimen: CD4+ or CD8+ T cells sorted from blood, collected in a trial of the OX40 agonist ivuxolimab. These receptors came from an adult with an advanced solid tumor such as melanoma, head and neck, liver or kidney cancer.

V and J are TRBV6-6 and TRBJ2-3, with D maybe TRBD2 (6 bases). Trimming shortened V by 6 bases and J by 3 bases, and 16 bases separated the two germline ends. This CDR3 is 15 amino acids long. Germline-derived CDR1 and CDR2 are MNHNY and SVGAGI (reference sequence). The CDR3 DNA reads as TGTGCCAGCAGCTTAACGGGGGATTGGACAGATACGCAGTATTTT. This gives the protein CASSLTGDWTDTQYF.

A note on this clone: At the DNA level, this CDR3 is encoded by other sequences in the same sample as well. This rearrangement joins TRBV6-5 to TRBJ2-1, with 11 bases matching TRBD2. After removal of 2 bases from V and 3 bases from J, the junction contained 0 bases not matched to a gene. This CDR3 is 15 amino acids long. Germline V gives CDR1 MNHEY, CDR2 SVGAGI. The CDR3 DNA reads as TGTGCCAGCAGTTACACTAGCGGGAGCTACAATGAGCAGTTCTTC. It codes for CASSYTSGSYNEQFF.

The genes are TRBV6-6 and TRBJ1-4; tentative D call: TRBD1 (6 bases). Germline CDR1 reads MNHNY; CDR2 reads SVGAGI (reference sequence). V gave up 5 bases and J gave up 8 bases, with 18 bases separating them. The CDR3 runs to 15 residues. The CDR3 DNA reads TGTGCCAGCAGTGCCCTTGAGGGGGTGGGCGAAAAACTGTTTTTT. Translated, it gives CASSALEGVGEKLFF.

The CDR3 loop is CASSPQGERNQPQHF. CDR3 sequence (DNA): TGTGCCAGCAGTCCCCAGGGTGAGCGCAATCAGCCCCAGCATTTT. The chain joins TRBV28 to TRBJ1-5; maybe TRBD1 (5 bases). Trimming took off 5 bases at V and 2 bases at J, with 13 bases between the two ends. The CDR3 is made up of 15 amino acids. Germline lookup yields CDR1 MDHEN and CDR2 SYDVKM.

J is TRBJ2-3 and V is TRBV6-5; 8 positions match TRBD1. The germline V gene has CDR1 MNHEY and CDR2 SVGAGI. Trimming removed 2 bases from V and 7 bases from J; junction bases left unmatched: 5. The CDR3 is 14 residues long. Written as DNA, the CDR3 is TGTGCCAGCAGTTACGGCAGGGGGCAAAATACGCAGTATTTT. Its protein is CASSYGRGQNTQYF.

The chain combines TRBV2 with TRBJ2-2; the match to TRBD1 covers 9 bases. J was trimmed by 7 bases and V by 8 bases; bases with no gene match: 11. The V gene's germline CDR1 is SNHLY and CDR2 FYNNEI. The CDR3 is 15 residues long. The CDR3 nucleotides read TGTGCCAGCCGCAAACAGGGGGCGCTCGGCGGGGAGCTGTTTTTT. This codes for CASRKQGALGGELFF.

There are a few counts of this clone. This rearrangement joins TRBV7-9 to TRBJ2-3, with 7 bases fitting TRBD1. Germline V gives CDR1 SEHNR, CDR2 FQNEAQ (reference sequence). Germline trimming cut 2 bases from V and 1 base from J; bases unmatched to any gene: 3. CDR3 length equals 15 residues. CDR3 sequence reads: CASSLFGTGTDTQYF. The DNA of the CDR3 is TGTGCCAGCAGCTTATTCGGGACAGGCACAGATACGCAGTATTTT. The variable domain in full, with the rest retrieved from reference TRBV7-9 and TRBJ2-3, is DTGVSQNPRHKITKRGQNVTFRCDPISEHNRLYWYRQTLGQGPEFLTYFQNEAQLEKSRLLSDRFSAERPKGSFSTLEIQRTEQGDSAMYLCASSLFGTGTDTQYFGPGTRLTVL.

The rearrangement links TRBV4-3 to TRBJ2-1; 9 bases line up with TRBD2. V lost 3 bases and J lost 2; bases outside the gene matches: 2. The CDR3 extends over 15 amino acids. Germline V gene data show CDR1 as LGHNA and CDR2 as YSLEER. CDR3 bases: TGCGCCAGCAGCCAGACTAGCGGAACCTACAATGAGCAGTTCTTC. Amino acids: CASSQTSGTYNEQFF.

The rearrangement uses TRBV7-9 and TRBJ2-1, with TRBD2 identical over 11 bases. J was trimmed by 9 bases and V by 8 bases; bases with no gene match: 6. From germline, CDR1 is SEHNR and CDR2 FQNEAQ (reference sequence). The CDR3 consists of 13 residues. The CDR3 DNA reads TGTGCCAGCGATAGCGGGAGGGGTGGTGAGCAGTTCTTC. Translating it yields CASDSGRGGEQFF.

The chain combines TRBV19 with TRBJ1-2, with 9 bases aligning to TRBD1. Germline trimming cut 6 bases from V and 8 bases from J; bases unmatched to any gene: 1. The CDR3 loop spans 11 amino acids. The V gene's germline CDR1 is LNHDA and CDR2 SQIVND (reference sequence). The CDR3 here is CASRTGGGYTF. CDR3 in DNA: TGTGCCAGTAGGACAGGGGGGGGCTACACCTTC. The full variable domain, completed using reference TRBV19 and TRBJ1-2, is DGGITQSPKYLFRKEGQNVTLSCEQNLNHDAMYWYRQDPGQGLRLIYYSQIVNDFQKGDIAEGYSVSREKKESFPLTVTSAQKNPTAFYLCASRTGGGYTFGSGTRLTVV.

The chain is built from TRBV6-1 and TRBJ1-4; D not certain. V was pared by 7 bases and J by 15 bases, with 18 bases between. Looked up from germline, CDR1 is MNHNS and CDR2 is SASEGT. CDR3 length equals 12 residues. CDR3 residues: CASTPNGVRVFF. In DNA form, the CDR3 reads TGTGCCAGCACCCCGAACGGGGTAAGGGTGTTTTTT.

The chain links TRBV5-1 to TRBJ2-1; D uncertain. Germline V lookup: CDR1 SGHRS, CDR2 YFSETQ. V was cut by 4 bases and J by 5 bases, with 10 bases left in between. The length of the CDR3 is 13 residues. CDR3 DNA sequence: TGCGCCAGCAGCACTCCGTGGGACAATGAGCAGTTCTTC. Its protein product is CASSTPWDNEQFF.

This clone has a handful of counts. V and J are TRBV4-2 and TRBJ2-2; D is undetermined. With 4 bases removed from V and 3 bases from J, the gap between germline ends came to 15 bases. The length of the CDR3 is 16 residues. The germline CDR1 and CDR2 sequences are LGHNA and YNFKEQ. CDR3 nucleotide sequence: TGTGCCAGCAGCCCGAGAGGCTTAGGAGACACCGGGGAGCTGTTTTTT. As protein: CASSPRGLGDTGELFF.

The rearrangement joins TRBV6-1 to TRBJ2-1; D is undetermined. Germline CDR1 reads MNHNS; CDR2 reads SASEGT. Deletions cut 6 bases from V and 3 bases from J, with 6 bases between. The CDR3 runs 12 residues. The CDR3 protein is CASRAVYNEQFF. The CDR3 bases are TGTGCCAGCAGGGCGGTCTACAATGAGCAGTTCTTC.

Written as DNA, the CDR3 is TGTGCCAGCAGCTACGACCAAACACACACCGGGGAGCTGTTTTTT. As protein: CASSYDQTHTGELFF. V usage is TRBV7-8 and J usage is TRBJ2-2, with D uncertain. Germline CDR1 SGHVS, CDR2 FQNEAQ. The V end lost 4 bases, the J end lost 3 bases, and 12 bases lay between the germline ends. CDR3 length equals 15 residues.

The chain uses TRBV5-4 and TRBJ1-6, with a tentative D call TRBD1 (5 bases). This CDR3 has 15 amino acids. V gave up 0 bases and J gave up 7 bases, with 11 bases separating them. Germline CDR1 and CDR2: SGHNT and YYREEE (reference sequence). DNA of the CDR3: TGTGCCAGCAGCTTGGAGGAGGGGATGAATTCACCCCTCCACTTT. Protein sequence: CASSLEEGMNSPLHF.

CDR3 in DNA: TGTGCCAGCTCACCCCTTTTAGCGGGAGGAGGAACAGATACGCAGTATTTT. Its translation is CASSPLLAGGGTDTQYF. The J gene is TRBJ2-3, the V gene TRBV18; 10 positions agree with TRBD2. This CDR3 has 17 amino acids. The germline V gene has CDR1 KGHSH and CDR2 LQKENI. V shed 3 bases and J 3 bases; nucleotides not matched to a gene: 9.

This clone was counted once. The rearrangement joins TRBV18 to TRBJ2-7; 7 bases are shared with TRBD2. J was trimmed by 2 bases and V by 5 bases; bases with no gene match: 6. CDR1 is KGHSH and CDR2 is LQKENI in the germline V gene. The CDR3 loop spans 14 amino acids. CDR3 coding DNA: TGTGCCAGCTCAGGGACTACCACTCCCTACGAGCAGTACTTC. It specifies CASSGTTTPYEQYF.

The chain uses TRBV7-2 and TRBJ2-1; TRBD2 aligns across 7 bases. Trimming removed 2 bases from V and 5 bases from J; junction bases left unmatched: 3. The germline V gene encodes CDR1 SGHTA and CDR2 FQGNSA. The CDR3 has 14 amino acids. Here the CDR3 reads CASSLLAANNEQFF. For the CDR3, the DNA is TGTGCCAGCAGCTTACTAGCGGCTAACAATGAGCAGTTCTTC.

The genes are TRBV7-9 and TRBJ1-3, with D perhaps matching TRBD1 (5 bases). This CDR3 region has 11 residues. Trimming stripped 4 bases from V and 14 bases from J, with 12 bases between. Germline CDR1 and CDR2: SEHNR and FQNEAQ (reference sequence). Written as DNA, the CDR3 is TGTGCCAGCAGCTCGGGACTCCTTCTATATTTT. As protein: CASSSGLLLYF.

The chain employs TRBV2 and TRBJ1-1; D unclear. The CDR3 is 15 amino acids. Germline V gives CDR1 SNHLY, CDR2 FYNNEI. The germline V and J ends were trimmed by 1 base and 0 bases, with 9 bases remaining between them. CDR3 protein: CASSEGSMVNTEAFF. The CDR3 region has the DNA TGTGCCAGCAGTGAAGGGTCTATGGTGAACACTGAAGCTTTCTTT.

The chain uses TRBV6-1 and TRBJ2-3; 8 bases agree with TRBD2. This CDR3 is built from 13 residues. Germline CDR1 is MNHNS and CDR2 is SASEGT. The V segment lost 4 bases and the J segment 4 bases; nucleotides outside the gene matches: 1. For the CDR3, the DNA is TGTGCCAGCAGTGTACTAGCGGCAGATACGCAGTATTTT. Protein sequence: CASSVLAADTQYF.